The sequence of this T cell receptor beta chain was determined in a study of T cells after yellow fever vaccination. The wider study: It was SMART-Seq v4 Ultra Low Input that prepared the fractions with low cell numbers.

TCRdb called the 5' RACE reads again in MiXCR, with one record for every CDR3 protein. This sample carries hundreds of thousands of distinct CDR3 sequences, around 21% of them seen once, and the ten largest clones take 14%. Trimming pared 2 bases from V and 1 base from J, leaving 5 bases between. The CDR3 sequence is 12 residues long. Germline lookup yields CDR1 DFQATT and CDR2 SNEGSKA (reference sequence). The table lists this clonotype with a few counts. The TCR comes from a man aged 30-40 years who received the YFV17D yellow fever vaccine. The sequencing used PBMCs, collected 15 days after the yellow fever booster vaccination. The chain uses TRBV20-1 and TRBJ1-1; D is unresolved. CDR3 nucleotides: TGCAGTGCTAGATGGGCGAACACTGAAGCTTTCTTT. Amino acid sequence: CSARWANTEAFF.